A single sample is the source of the 5 T cell receptor beta chains below, sequenced in a study of blood T cell repertoires in COVID-19. The assay was immunoSEQ multiplex PCR, and TCRdb's table has in-frame clones only and misses some. The table includes about 250,000 clones, around 90% detected once. Sequencing was performed on peripheral blood. The receptors were gathered from a man at least 80 years old with acute or convalescent COVID-19.

The chain links TRBV5-1 to TRBJ2-2; possible D gene TRBD2, 6 bases. CDR1 SGHRS and CDR2 YFSETQ come from the germline V gene. This CDR3 region has 16 residues. V was clipped by 0 bases and J by 1 base, with 10 bases between them. The CDR3 loop reads CASSLEVSGNTGELFF. The CDR3 bases are TGCGCCAGCAGCTTGGAAGTTAGCGGGAACACCGGGGAGCTGTTTTTT.

The rearrangement uses TRBV6-4 and TRBJ1-1, with 10 nucleotides matching TRBD1. Per germline, CDR1 MRHNA and CDR2 SNTAGT. CDR3 length: 15 residues. Trimming took 5 bases from V and 7 from J; bases not matched to a gene: 10. The CDR3 coding sequence is TGTGCCAGCAGTCCTTCGGGACAGGGGCTTAATGAAGCTTTCTTT. Translation: CASSPSGQGLNEAFF.

The chain is built from TRBV5-1 and TRBJ1-1, with D perhaps TRBD1 (5 bases). In germline, CDR1 is SGHRS, CDR2 YFSETQ. Trimming shortened V by 0 bases and J by 1 base, and 13 bases separated the two germline ends. The CDR3 loop spans 16 amino acids. CDR3 in DNA: TGCGCCAGCAGCTTGGCTCGGACGGACACGAACACTGAAGCTTTCTTT. Translation gives CASSLARTDTNTEAFF.

This chain joins TRBV5-1 and TRBJ2-1; the match to TRBD2 covers 8 bases. The CDR3 contains 14 residues. With 2 bases clipped from V and 7 bases from J, the junction kept 5 bases outside the gene matches. CDR1 is SGHRS, CDR2 YFSETQ, per germline. CDR3 sequence reads: CASSLAGEINEQFF. CDR3 bases: TGCGCCAGCAGCTTAGCGGGAGAGATAAATGAGCAGTTCTTC.

This chain uses TRBV19 with TRBJ1-2, with TRBD1 identical over 10 bases. Germline V gene sequence: CDR1 LNHDA, CDR2 SQIVND (reference sequence). This CDR3 region has 14 residues. Unmatched junction bases numbered 8, after V lost 5 bases and J lost 8 bases. CDR3 coding DNA: TGTGCCAGTAGTTGGGACAGGGGAGTAGGAGGCTACACCTTC. Translated, it gives CASSWDRGVGGYTF.